The TCR beta chain described here comes from a study of cytomegalovirus exposure and HLA in healthy donors (TCRdb year 2017). With respect to the entire study: In an earlier analysis of 550 to 750 of the donors, about 270 Gb of sequence data and just under 120 million unique TCR beta sequences from roughly 190 million T cells were reported. Alongside the repertoire data, information on donor age, sex, ethnicity and CMV serostatus was compiled. In the later analysis, no new phenotypic data were used to find candidate immune exposures; instead, reliance was placed on TCR beta sequences and their occurrence across donors. High-throughput TCR immunosequencing, statistical association of individual TCRs with disease status, and machine learning were combined to predict cytomegalovirus infection status. The study aimed to test whether signatures of past pathogen exposure could be identified by cataloging public T cell receptors. HLA typing covered class I and class II loci at four-digit resolution. Along with the approximately 650-subject first cohort, a separate validation cohort of over a hundred different subjects was used. Typing coverage differed by locus: A, B, C, DRB1 and DQB1 were typed in roughly 620-630 donors, DQA1 in 522, DPA1 in some 570, and DPB1 in 450 to 490. Because of strong linkage in the cohort, roughly 5 DR-DQ haplotypes were treated as single units for association and clustering. In a later genetic analysis, genome-wide SNP genotypes for about 55% of the roughly 700 donors were used, and that subset was treated as a discovery cohort. The study profiled the T cell repertoires of under 850 subjects by immunosequencing and related them to cytomegalovirus serostatus. A later analysis re-examined previously published TCR beta repertoires from more than 550 donors and added high-resolution HLA genotyping to investigate patterns of TCR occurrence. Roughly 310 gigabases of sequencing data and 70 million to 100 million unique TCR sequences were included in an early release covering under 650 HLA-typed donors. An earlier analysis of a few hundred of the donors applied high-throughput TCR beta sequencing to assess whether each TCR beta V gene segment acted as functional or pseudogenic. Among about 400 genotyped donors of the cohort, an average of around 240,000 unique TCR beta nucleotide sequences was sequenced per donor, of which roughly 17% were non-productive. Of the roughly 400 genotyped donors, roughly 80% fell in the genetic ancestry cluster associated with self-reported Caucasian donors. All discovery cohort repertoires had been generated using a single sequencing platform. Findings and caveats that apply to the study as a whole: A further reported finding was that TCR beta sequences accurately predicted the HLA-A and HLA-B alleles for most subjects in the first cohort. Because HLA typing was missing for some donors at each locus, association tests included only the typed subset. The cohort was sequenced for TCR beta chains only, and without alpha or paired-chain data the features that could be detected were limited. Most CMV-associated TCR beta chains appeared to be HLA-restricted in a later analysis, and the HLA associations seemed to be driven largely by CMV exposure. Presence/absence analyses assumed roughly uniform sequencing depth across donors, an assumption that may not hold. It was suggested by the authors that the approach could potentially be generalized to other disease states and immunological phenotypes. In vitro tests confirmed that three of the cytomegalovirus-associated TCR beta chains recognize cytomegalovirus antigens. Most TCR sequences were seen in very few donors, while some public TCRs were found in many individuals. Specific HLA alleles were associated with about 17,000 TCR beta sequences at a false discovery rate of 0.05 in a later analysis. The classifier was reported to diagnose cytomegalovirus status with high specificity and sensitivity in both the original cohort and the validation cohort. Some IMGT-functional V segments, including TRBV6-2 and TRBV6-3, could not be distinguished by the 87-base-pair reads and were therefore excluded. A later analysis found that TCR association rates varied across HLA loci, with DRB1 alleles showing the most associated TCRs and HLA-C alleles the fewest. Strong co-occurrence of HLA alleles, especially DR and DQ, made assigning TCR associations to individual alleles difficult. According to a later analysis, parvovirus B19, influenza, CMV and Epstein-Barr virus appeared linked to several top co-occurrence clusters. An association between a missense DCLRE1C variant and V-gene and J-gene trimming of TCR beta chains was found in a later genetic analysis and replicated in an independent cohort. According to a later genetic analysis, donors in an Asian-associated ancestry cluster had fewer N-insertions in productive TCRs than the roughly 670-donor mean. For the cohort, immune exposure information was limited to CMV serostatus. Because counts were too low, seventeen rarely observed V segments, including chromosome 9 orphons, were left out of the earlier analysis of approximately 580 of the donors. Correlated functional status among segregating V segments might be attributable to linkage disequilibrium, but an unknown experimental factor could not be ruled out. An earlier analysis of approximately 570 of the donors showed that most TCR beta V segments appeared in productive rearrangements either about 87% or about 30% of the time, which broadly matched IMGT annotations. A total of 164 TCR beta chains were listed by the study as associated with cytomegalovirus. Compared with equally common non-associated chains, HLA-associated TCR beta chains in a later analysis were more clonally expanded and had lower generation probabilities. The sequencing pipeline was judged likely to have produced a cluster of highly shared sequence variants as a technical artifact.

The cohort was made up of 666 healthy bone marrow donors. Cohort members were all nominally healthy when sampled, although unrecorded immune exposures were likely present. The donor was CMV seropositive and was included in the group of approximately 300 seropositive cohort members. A peripheral blood sample was collected from each donor, and TCR beta sequencing was performed on peripheral blood mononuclear cells. The Qiagen DNeasy Blood Extraction Kit was used to extract genomic DNA from the blood cell samples. The library came from the immunoSEQ multiplex PCR assay. For the multiplex PCR, a mixture combining 60 forward primers for TCR Vbeta segments and 13 reverse primers for TCR Jbeta segments was used. A multiplex PCR assay on genomic DNA amplified the CDR3 region of rearranged TCR beta genes. The amplified TCR beta libraries were sequenced on the Illumina HiSeq System as 87-base-pair reads. The original pipeline was this. A later analysis counted approximately 76 million unique TCR beta chains across the 550 to 800 repertoires, and around 12 million of these chains were shared by at least two donors. Raw reads were error-corrected and collapsed into unique sequences with a nearest-neighbor algorithm that merged closely related sequences to remove PCR and sequencing errors. To assign V, D and J gene segments, CDR3 sequences were aligned to IMGT reference sequences. For a sequence to be retained, a match of at least six nucleotides to both a V gene segment and a J gene segment was required. A rearrangement counted as productive if the CDR3 had no stop codons and remained in frame with V and J, and every other rearrangement counted as non-productive. CDR3 was defined by IMGT convention, running from the second conserved V-encoded cysteine to the conserved J-encoded phenylalanine. Sequences without an unambiguous match to a single V gene segment were excluded from the earlier analysis of about 600 of the donors. In an earlier analysis of roughly 600 of the donors, a V segment was called functional when productive rearrangements were above 56.7%, and segregating when the standard deviation between donors exceeded 5%. To diagnose cytomegalovirus status from the catalog of TCR beta chain sequences, a statistical classification framework was built. In a later analysis, TCR nucleotide sequences were compared against IMGT/GENE-DB human TR gene sequences so that V and J genes could be assigned. The TCRdist pipeline was used in a later analysis to assign CDR3 sequences and most-parsimonious VDJ recombination scenarios. A later analysis defined each TCR beta chain by its CDR3 amino acid sequence plus V-gene family, and excluded reads lacking a unique V-gene family. A later analysis removed 550 to 650 highly shared, low-generation-probability nucleotide sequences to deal with suspected cross-contamination and a sequencing artifact. For each public chain, a later analysis derived a clonal expansion index from normalized ranks of inferred template counts within each repertoire. In a later analysis, generation probabilities were computed using a VDJ recombination model fitted to out-of-frame rearrangements, and the results were checked against IGoR. In a later analysis, hypergeometric tests were used to score TCR-TCR, TCR-HLA and TCR-CMV co-occurrence, with a repertoire-size bias correction applied to TCR pairs. False discovery rates were estimated in a later analysis by permuting HLA or CMV assignments 20 times. In a later analysis, co-occurring TCRs were grouped using DBSCAN, with TCRdist sequence similarity added in when clustering inside HLA-allele-positive subsets. Repertoires with fewer than 30,000 or more than 120,000 public chains, plus five repertoires with anomalous nucleotide sharing, were excluded from co-occurrence clustering. In its TCRdb copy, this immuneACCESS table keeps in-frame sequences only and misses some clones. Where compared with another copy, unresolved V genes explain less than half of these, and the others have no known cause. V and J calls and clone size are as listed in that table; D and trimming were resolved from the DNA. The sample has roughly 80,000 clones on record, less than 80% of them singletons. The ten largest clones capture around 6.9% of the sample.

After removal of 0 bases from V and 4 bases from J, the junction retains 7 bases not matched to a gene. Reading the germline V gene gives CDR1 SGDLS and CDR2 YYNGEE. The CDR3 runs 16 residues from the cysteine to the phenylalanine. This entry keeps only the CDR3 DNA: 48 bases, framed from base 1. With respect to this clone: What antigen it recognizes has not been identified. No much larger clone is present one base from it, and per-base qualities are unavailable.

This sequence was found in a woman in her forties or fifties in good health and CMV-seropositive. Rearrangement joined TRBV9 to TRBJ1-2, and 9 bases in between align with TRBD1. Sequencing was carried out using PBMCs. The bases read TGTGCCAGCAGCGTAGCAACAGGGGGCGCTGGCTATGGCTACACCTTC. Its protein reads: CASSVATGGAGYGYTF. The full variable domain, with segments outside the CDR3 supplied by the reference TRBV9 and TRBJ1-2 proteins, appears as DSGVTQTPKHLITATGQRVTLRCSPRSGDLSVYWYQQSLDQGLQFLIQYYNGEERAKGNILERFSAQQFPDLHSELNLSSLELGDSALYFCASSVATGGAGYGYTFGSGTRLTVV.